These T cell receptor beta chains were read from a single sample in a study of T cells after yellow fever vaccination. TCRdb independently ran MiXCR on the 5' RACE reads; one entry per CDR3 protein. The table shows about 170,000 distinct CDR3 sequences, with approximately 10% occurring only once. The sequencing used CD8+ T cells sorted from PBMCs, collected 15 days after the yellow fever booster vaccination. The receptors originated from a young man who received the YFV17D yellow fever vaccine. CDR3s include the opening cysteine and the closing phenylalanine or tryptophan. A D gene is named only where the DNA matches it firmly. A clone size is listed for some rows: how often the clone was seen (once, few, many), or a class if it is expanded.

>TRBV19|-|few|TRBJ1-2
TGTGCCAGTAGTACCCAGGGCGGCGGCTACACCTTC
CASSTQGGGYTF
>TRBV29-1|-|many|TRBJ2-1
TGCAGCGTTGAGCGCAGGTACAATGAGCAGTTCTTC
CSVERRYNEQFF
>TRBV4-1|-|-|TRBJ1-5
TGCGCCAGCAGCCATCGACCAGGCAATCAGCCCCAGCATTTT
CASSHRPGNQPQHF
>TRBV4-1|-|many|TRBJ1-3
TGCGCCAGCAGCAACCCATCGATTTCTGGAAACACCATATATTTT
CASSNPSISGNTIYF
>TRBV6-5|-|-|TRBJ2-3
TGTGCCAGCAGTTACGGGATCGCAGATACGCAGTATTTT
CASSYGIADTQYF
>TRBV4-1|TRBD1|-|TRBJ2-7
TGCGCCAGCAGCCCCTGGACAGGTGTATACGAGCAGTACTTC
CASSPWTGVYEQYF
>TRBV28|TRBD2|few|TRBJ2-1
TGTGCCAGCAGTATCGGGACTAGCGGGAATGAGCAGTTCTTC
CASSIGTSGNEQFF
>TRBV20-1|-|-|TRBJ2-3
TGCAGTGCTAGGCAAGCACGGGGGTCCACAGATACGCAGTATTTT
CSARQARGSTDTQYF
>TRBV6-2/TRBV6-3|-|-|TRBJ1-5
TGTGCCAGCAGGCTCGAGAGGTTAAATCAGCCCCAGCATTTT
CASRLERLNQPQHF
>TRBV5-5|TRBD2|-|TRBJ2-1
TGTGCCAGCAGCCTGCGGGGGGGGGGCCCCTACAATGAGCAGTTCTTC
CASSLRGGGPYNEQFF
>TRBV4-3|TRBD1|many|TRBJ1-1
TGCGCCAGCAGCCAAGAGGGACAGGGGTTTAGGGGTGAAGCTTTCTTT
CASSQEGQGFRGEAFF
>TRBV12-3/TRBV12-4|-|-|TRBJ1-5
TGTGCCAGCAGTGATGGGACTACCGAGAGGCCCCAGCATTTT
CASSDGTTERPQHF
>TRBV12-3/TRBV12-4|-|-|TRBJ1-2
TGTGCCAGCAGTGCTCAGATAGGGGATAGAGGCTACACCTTC
CASSAQIGDRGYTF
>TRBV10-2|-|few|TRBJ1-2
TGCGCCAGCACCGACGGAAGACCGAACTATGGCTACACCTTC
CASTDGRPNYGYTF
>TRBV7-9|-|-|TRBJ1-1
TGTGCCAGCAGCCCAGGTGGGGACACTGAAGCTTTCTTT
CASSPGGDTEAFF
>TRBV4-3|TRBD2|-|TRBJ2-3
TGCGCCAGCAGCCAAGATGCTAGCGGGGGGGCTGATACGCAGTATTTT
CASSQDASGGADTQYF
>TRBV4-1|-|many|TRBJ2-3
TGCGCCAGCAGCCAAGTAGCAGATACGCAGTATTTT
CASSQVADTQYF
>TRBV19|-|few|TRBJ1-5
TGTGCCAGTCGCAGGAGATATCAGCCCCAGCATTTT
CASRRRYQPQHF
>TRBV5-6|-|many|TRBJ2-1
TGTGCCAGCAGCCTGGGCAGGGTCAATGAGCAGTTCTTC
CASSLGRVNEQFF
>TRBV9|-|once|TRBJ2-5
TGTGCCAGCAGCAAAGAGGGGAGCCCGAACCAAGAGACCCAGTACTTC
CASSKEGSPNQETQYF
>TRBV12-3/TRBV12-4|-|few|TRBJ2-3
TGTGCCAGCAGCAGATACTACACAGATACGCAGTATTTT
CASSRYYTDTQYF
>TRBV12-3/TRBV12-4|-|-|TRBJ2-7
TGTGCCAGCAGCTTCGCTGCTAACGAGCAGTACTTC
CASSFAANEQYF
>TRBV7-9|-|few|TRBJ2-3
TGTGCCAGCAGCGATATTTCCGACGCATTTGGTACAGATACGCAGTATTTT
CASSDISDAFGTDTQYF
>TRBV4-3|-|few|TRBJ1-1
TGCGCCAGCAGCCATGTCAGGGGCGGATCAATGAACACTGAAGCTTTCTTT
CASSHVRGGSMNTEAFF
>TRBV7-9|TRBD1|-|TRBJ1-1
TGTGCCAGCAGCGCCTGGACAGGGAACACTGAAGCTTTCTTT
CASSAWTGNTEAFF
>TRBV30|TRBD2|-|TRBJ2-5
TGTGCCTGGAGTGTAGTACTAGCGGGGGGTCCGACCCAGTACTTC
CAWSVVLAGGPTQYF
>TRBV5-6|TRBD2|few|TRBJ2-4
TGTGCCAGCAGCTTCGTGTTGCCGACTAGCGGGGGGCCAGGGAACATTCAGTACTTC
CASSFVLPTSGGPGNIQYF
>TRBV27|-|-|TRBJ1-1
TGTGCCAGCAGGTTCTTATCCGAAACCCACACTGAAGCTTTCTTT
CASRFLSETHTEAFF
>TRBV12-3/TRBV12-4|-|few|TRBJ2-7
TGTGCCAGCAGTTTCGGACATTACGAGCAGTACTTC
CASSFGHYEQYF
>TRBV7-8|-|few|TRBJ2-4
TGTGCCAGCAGCTCCCCCTGGGATGGTACGGGGGAAAACATTCAGTACTTC
CASSSPWDGTGENIQYF
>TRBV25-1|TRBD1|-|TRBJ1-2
TGTGCCAGCAGCTGGACAGGGCGCGGCTACACCTTC
CASSWTGRGYTF
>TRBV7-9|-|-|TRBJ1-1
TGTGCCAGCAGCAGCTTCGAAACGGGAAACACTGAAGCTTTCTTT
CASSSFETGNTEAFF
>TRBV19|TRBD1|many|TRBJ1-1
TGTGCCAGTAGGACAGGGGGCAGGGACACTGAAGCTTTCTTT
CASRTGGRDTEAFF
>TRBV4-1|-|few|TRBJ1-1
TGCGCCAGCAGCCCCGAGGTGGTATTGTGGAACACTGAAGCTTTCTTT
CASSPEVVLWNTEAFF
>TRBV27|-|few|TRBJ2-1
TGTGCCAGCAAATTCACAGGAAGGATATACAATGAGCAGTTCTTC
CASKFTGRIYNEQFF
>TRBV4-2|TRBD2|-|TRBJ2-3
TGTGCCAGCAGCCCAGTCAGCGGGGCTTCAGATACGCAGTATTTT
CASSPVSGASDTQYF
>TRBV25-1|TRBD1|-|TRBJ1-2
TGTGCCAGCAAAGGACGGGACAGTCACTATGGCTACACCTTC
CASKGRDSHYGYTF
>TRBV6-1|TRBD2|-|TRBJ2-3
TGTGCCAGCACCGGGGGGGAAACAGATACGCAGTATTTT
CASTGGETDTQYF
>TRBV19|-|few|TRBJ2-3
TGTGCCAGTAAGGTCTCGCATCCGGGAGGCACAGATACGCAGTATTTT
CASKVSHPGGTDTQYF
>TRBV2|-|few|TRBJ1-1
TGTGCCACCGGAGGAGGTCGAACTGAAGCTTTCTTT
CATGGGRTEAFF
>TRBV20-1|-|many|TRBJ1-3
TGCAGTGCTAGAGATCGTACATTCTCTGGAAACACCATATATTTT
CSARDRTFSGNTIYF
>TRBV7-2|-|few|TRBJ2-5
TGTGCCAGCAGCCCCCTCGGCGCGGGCGCCCAAGAGACCCAGTACTTC
CASSPLGAGAQETQYF
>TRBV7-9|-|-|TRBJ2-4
TGTGCCAGCAGCTTAGCGAGGCTCAGGGACATTCAGTACTTC
CASSLARLRDIQYF
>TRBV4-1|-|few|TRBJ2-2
TGCGCCAGCAGCCAAGTAATGTCCGGGGAGCTGTTTTTT
CASSQVMSGELFF
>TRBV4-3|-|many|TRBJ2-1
TGCGCCAGCAGCCTCCGAGATAATGAGCAGTTCTTC
CASSLRDNEQFF